Listed here are 27 T cell receptor beta chains from one sample, sequenced in a study of blood T cell repertoires in COVID-19. Some clones are missing from TCRdb's copy, which holds only in-frame ones; the method was immunoSEQ multiplex PCR. This table holds about 140,000 clones, over 80% found once. Sequencing was performed on peripheral blood. The origin of the receptors is a human donor in a cohort sampled during active COVID-19.

The V gene is TRBV5-1, the J gene TRBJ2-7; D perhaps matches TRBD2 (5 bases). The CDR3 length is 14 residues. Per the germline V gene, CDR1 is SGHRS and CDR2 is YFSETQ. V lost 0 bases and J 7 bases, leaving 14 bases between the germline ends. For the CDR3, the DNA is TGCGCCAGCAGCTTGGATAGCCAAGGCGGGGAGCAGTACTTC. Its translation: CASSLDSQGGEQYF.

The chain carries TRBV6-5 and TRBJ1-6, with D perhaps matching TRBD1 (6 bases). This CDR3 contains 16 residues. CDR1 and CDR2 from the germline V gene are MNHEY and SVGAGI. The V gene lost 3 bases and the J gene lost 7 bases, with 16 bases spanning the gap. CDR3 DNA sequence: TGTGCCAGCAGTTATCTGGACAGTCGGGGAAATTCACCCCTCCACTTT. This sequence encodes CASSYLDSRGNSPLHF.

The chain employs TRBV3-1 (or the pseudogene TRBV3-2) and TRBJ2-7; TRBD2 might be the D (6 bases). Trimming removed 0 bases from V and 2 bases from J, with 14 bases in between. This CDR3 spans 16 amino acids. Germline CDR1 and CDR2: LGHDT and YNNKEL (reference sequence). The CDR3 region has the DNA TGTGCCAGCAGCCAAGATCTACTGGCGGGAACCTACGAGCAGTACTTC. Translation gives CASSQDLLAGTYEQYF.

The chain is built from TRBV11-2 and TRBJ1-4; D call uncertain. Deletions cut 0 bases from V and 8 bases from J, with 7 bases between. Germline CDR1 reads SGHAT; CDR2 reads FQNNGV. The CDR3 consists of 13 residues. CDR3 nucleotide sequence: TGTGCCAGCAGCTTAGAGGGAGGGGAAAAACTGTTTTTT. It yields the protein CASSLEGGEKLFF.

The V and J genes are TRBV28 and TRBJ1-5; 10 bases map to TRBD1. This CDR3 has 14 amino acids. The germline gives CDR1 MDHEN, CDR2 SYDVKM. The junction had 6 bases not matched to a gene; V was cut back by 7 bases and J by 6 bases. CDR3 sequence: CASTAGTGVQPQHF. The CDR3 nucleotides are TGTGCCAGCACAGCGGGGACAGGGGTTCAGCCCCAGCATTTT.

The chain carries TRBV7-2 and TRBJ2-3, with TRBD2 matching 7 bases. V dropped 3 bases and J dropped 15; count of bases not matched to a gene: 18. The CDR3 length is 15 residues. Per germline, CDR1 SGHTA and CDR2 FQGNSA. The CDR3: CASSLGLGWRTRHYF. In DNA, the CDR3 is TGTGCCAGCAGCTTGGGGTTGGGGTGGCGGACTAGACACTATTTT.

The genes are TRBV9 and TRBJ2-2, with 9 bases lining up with TRBD2. Germline trimming cut 3 bases from V and 7 bases from J; bases unmatched to any gene: 10. The CDR3 has 16 amino acids. The germline V gene encodes CDR1 SGDLS and CDR2 YYNGEE. DNA of the CDR3: TGTGCCAGCAGCGCCCCGCCCGGGACTAGCCGCGGGGAGCTGTTTTTT. Residues: CASSAPPGTSRGELFF.

The rearrangement uses TRBV14 and TRBJ1-1; no clear D gene. Trimming cost V 1 base and J 5 bases, with 14 bases left between them. CDR1 and CDR2 (germline): SGHDN, FVKESK. The CDR3 sequence is 15 residues long. In nucleotides, the CDR3 is TGTGCCAGCAGCCAAGGGCGAGTCCGGGGAACTGAAGCTTTCTTT. Translating it yields CASSQGRVRGTEAFF.

V gene TRBV19 combines with J gene TRBJ2-3, with 7 bases identical to TRBD2. CDR3 length: 14 amino acids. The germline gives CDR1 LNHDA, CDR2 SQIVND (reference sequence). J was trimmed by 4 bases and V by 7 bases; bases with no gene match: 8. The CDR3 DNA reads as TGTGCCAGTACCGTACAAGGGAGGGCAGATACGCAGTATTTT. This codes for CASTVQGRADTQYF.

The V and J genes are TRBV6-5 and TRBJ2-1; 7 nucleotides match TRBD1. The CDR3 has 14 amino acids. Germline V gene lookup returns CDR1 MNHEY and CDR2 SVGAGI. With V trimmed by 5 bases and J by 6 bases, 7 bases remained unmatched. The CDR3 nucleotides are TGTGCCAGCAGTACGGACAGGTTCTCCAATGAGCAGTTCTTC. Translated, it gives CASSTDRFSNEQFF.

V usage is TRBV5-1 and J usage is TRBJ2-2; D is possibly TRBD2 (6 bases). V lost 0 bases and J 5 bases, leaving 11 bases between the germline ends. CDR1 is SGHRS, CDR2 YFSETQ, per germline. The CDR3 extends over 15 amino acids. DNA for the CDR3: TGCGCCAGCAGCTTGGTGGCGGGACGAACCGGGGAGCTGTTTTTT. Translation: CASSLVAGRTGELFF.

The chain recombines TRBV7-3 with TRBJ2-7; 15 bases fit TRBD2. In germline, CDR1 is SGHTA, CDR2 FQGTGA. The CDR3 is 18 amino acids. The junction had 10 bases not matched to a gene; V was cut back by 0 bases and J by 7 bases. The CDR3 DNA follows: TGTGCCAGCAGCTTAACGGGAGGGGGACTAGCGGGAGGCGGTGAGCAGTACTTC. Translating gives CASSLTGGGLAGGGEQYF.

The chain is built from TRBV2 and TRBJ1-2; no clear D. Germline values: CDR1 SNHLY, CDR2 FYNNEI. V was pared by 5 bases and J by 0 bases, with 7 bases between. The CDR3 has 13 amino acids. This CDR3 reads CASSRLANYGYTF. DNA of the CDR3: TGTGCCAGCAGTCGGTTAGCTAACTATGGCTACACCTTC.

The V call is TRBV27, the J call TRBJ2-1; 9 nucleotides agree with TRBD2. Germline CDR1 and CDR2: MNHEY and SMNVEV (reference sequence). After removal of 1 base from V and 7 bases from J, the junction contained 5 bases not matched to a gene. This CDR3 contains 15 residues. The CDR3 is CASSLLTSGPNEQFF. CDR3 DNA sequence: TGTGCCAGCAGTTTATTGACTAGCGGACCTAATGAGCAGTTCTTC.

The chain is built from TRBV19 and TRBJ1-1; TRBD1 matches at 9 bases. CDR1 is LNHDA, CDR2 SQIVND, per germline (reference sequence). There are 13 residues in the CDR3. J lost 3 bases, V lost 7 bases, and 3 bases had no gene match. The CDR3 spells CASKGTGYTEAFF. In DNA form, the CDR3 reads TGTGCCAGTAAAGGGACAGGGTACACTGAAGCTTTCTTT.

The J gene is TRBJ1-6, the V gene TRBV6-5, with D perhaps matching TRBD1 (6 bases). With 5 bases removed from V and 8 bases from J, the gap between germline ends came to 16 bases. Germline V gives CDR1 MNHEY, CDR2 SVGAGI. This CDR3 contains 15 residues. CDR3 protein: CASSLTGIRDSPLHF. The CDR3 DNA is TGTGCCAGCAGTCTCACAGGGATCCGAGATTCACCCCTCCACTTT.

The rearrangement uses TRBV5-8 and TRBJ1-5, with 10 bases aligning to TRBD1. The CDR3 loop spans 14 amino acids. Germline V gives CDR1 SGHTS, CDR2 YDEGEE. With 2 bases clipped from V and 6 bases from J, the junction kept 2 bases outside the gene matches. The CDR3 DNA sequence: TGTGCCAGCAGCTTCGGGACAGGGGTTCAGCCCCAGCATTTT. Translated: CASSFGTGVQPQHF.

The chain combines TRBV3-1 (or the pseudogene TRBV3-2) with TRBJ2-3, with 9 bases that match TRBD2. The germline V gene encodes CDR1 LGHDT and CDR2 YNNKEL (reference sequence). This CDR3 comprises 14 residues. The junction had 4 bases not matched to a gene; V was cut back by 0 bases and J by 9 bases. CDR3 protein: CASSQEPSGKTQYF. CDR3 bases: TGTGCCAGCAGCCAAGAGCCTAGCGGGAAGACGCAGTATTTT.

As DNA, the CDR3 is TGTGCCAGCTCACTCGGACAGCCGCCCCAGCCCCAGCATTTT. Encoded protein: CASSLGQPPQPQHF. V usage is TRBV18 and J usage is TRBJ1-5; D possibly corresponds to TRBD1 (6 bases). Trimming pared 4 bases from V and 7 bases from J, leaving 14 bases between. The CDR3 is 14 amino acids. Germline V gene sequence: CDR1 KGHSH, CDR2 LQKENI.

The chain couples TRBV5-1 to TRBJ2-7; weak D call: TRBD1 (6 bases). The ends were cut back, 3 bases at V and 3 bases at J, with 13 bases in the middle. The germline CDR1 and CDR2 sequences are SGHRS and YFSETQ. The CDR3 runs to 14 residues. The CDR3 DNA reads TGCGCCAGCAGCTACACGGGACACGGCTACGAGCAGTACTTC. Translating it yields CASSYTGHGYEQYF.

This clone has a handful of counts. The chain combines TRBV6-5 with TRBJ1-1; 7 positions agree with TRBD1. This CDR3 spans 13 amino acids. Per the germline V gene, CDR1 is MNHEY and CDR2 is SVGAGI. With 6 bases clipped from V and 4 bases from J, the junction kept 5 bases outside the gene matches. CDR3 region: CASSRDRVTEAFF. The CDR3 DNA reads as TGTGCCAGCAGCCGGGACAGAGTCACTGAAGCTTTCTTT.

V usage is TRBV28 and J usage is TRBJ1-5; D perhaps matches TRBD1 (5 bases). The germline V gene has CDR1 MDHEN and CDR2 SYDVKM. Trimming took 6 bases from V and 7 from J, leaving 16 bases between them. The CDR3 is 14 amino acids. CDR3 sequence: CASRTWGEWQPQHF. Written as DNA, the CDR3 is TGTGCCAGCAGAACATGGGGGGAGTGGCAGCCCCAGCATTTT.

This chain connects TRBV10-3 to TRBJ2-1, with 8 bases aligning to TRBD2. The CDR3 runs to 14 residues. The junction had 11 bases not matched to a gene; V was cut back by 9 bases and J by 7 bases. Germline V gene data show CDR1 as ENHRY and CDR2 as SYGVKD. This CDR3 is CAIAGTRGDNEQFF. CDR3 coding DNA: TGTGCCATAGCCGGGACTAGAGGGGATAATGAGCAGTTCTTC.

The V call is TRBV7-9, the J call TRBJ1-1, with TRBD1 matching 10 bases. The junction had 6 bases not matched to a gene; V was cut back by 4 bases and J by 4 bases. The CDR3 extends over 15 amino acids. Germline CDR1 SEHNR, CDR2 FQNEAQ (reference sequence). CDR3: CASSSDRGMSTEAFF. In nucleotides, the CDR3 is TGTGCCAGCAGCTCGGACAGGGGGATGTCCACTGAAGCTTTCTTT.

The V gene is TRBV4-2, the J gene TRBJ1-6; TRBD1 agrees at 9 bases. Losses at the gene ends were 0 bases for V and 6 bases for J; bases not matched to a gene: 3. Germline values: CDR1 LGHNA, CDR2 YNFKEQ. The CDR3 is 16 residues long. CDR3 in DNA: TGTGCCAGCAGCCAAGATCCGACAGGGGGTAATTCACCCCTCCACTTT. Its translation: CASSQDPTGGNSPLHF.

DNA for the CDR3: TGTGCCAGCAGCTTTGGCGGGAGTCATCCAGATACGCAGTATTTT. Amino acids: CASSFGGSHPDTQYF. The chain couples TRBV7-2 to TRBJ2-3; the match to TRBD2 covers 7 bases. From germline, CDR1 is SGHTA and CDR2 FQGNSA. CDR3 length: 15 residues. V shed 3 bases and J 4 bases; nucleotides not matched to a gene: 7.

This chain joins TRBV4-1 and TRBJ2-2; 16 bases are a match to TRBD2. The ends lost 4 bases at V and 7 bases at J; junction bases unmatched: 15. Germline-derived CDR1 and CDR2 are MGHRA and YSYEKL. The CDR3 contains 20 residues. The CDR3 bases are TGCGCCAGCAGCCTCGGGACTAGCGGGAGGGCCGGTCCTGATCTCGGGGAGCTGTTTTTT. It encodes CASSLGTSGRAGPDLGELFF.